This T cell receptor (beta chain) is from a study of regulatory T cells in long-lasting Graves disease. Arm-PCR of CDR3 regions and iRepertoire HTBI primers were used to build TCR beta libraries. Each CDR3 protein is one row after TCRdb ran MiXCR on the multiplex PCR reads. The data contain 450,000 or so distinct CDR3 sequences, 22% of them seen just once; the ten biggest clones take up under 15%. As to time point: persistent/refractory GD, antithyroid drugs over 5 years with positive TRAb. RNA isolated from PBMCs was used to make the TCR library. It was by American Thyroid Association guidelines that Graves' disease was diagnosed. Sequencing used peripheral blood mononuclear cells (PBMCs), obtained when the disease was refractory, from a patient treated with antithyroid drugs. This receptor was identified in a female donor with Graves disease.

The CDR3 sequence: CASSPSRGNTIYF. As DNA, the CDR3 is TGTGCCAGCTCACCATCACGTGGAAACACCATATATTTT. The chain employs TRBV18 and TRBJ1-3; D gene unclear. Germline CDR1 and CDR2: KGHSH and LQKENI. V was clipped by 2 bases and J by 3 bases, with 5 bases between them. This CDR3 has 13 residues.